This TCR beta chain was recorded in a study of neurological immune-mediated disorders (dated by TCRdb to about 2019). At the level of the whole study: Among the roughly 34 multiple sclerosis patients, relapsing-remitting MS was present in 31 and secondary progressive MS was present in 3. Peripheral blood TCR-beta repertoires from patients with HTLV-I-associated myelopathy (HAM/TSP), patients with multiple sclerosis, and healthy controls were compared in the study using UMI-based sequencing. The roughly 110 TCR-beta libraries covered PBMC samples along with longitudinal samples, technical triplicates, and paired sorted CD4+ and CD8+ T-cell subsets. The cohort comprised 68 subjects: 14 HAM/TSP patients, some 35 multiple sclerosis patients and about 20 healthy controls.

For unsorted PBMC libraries, 2 million PBMCs were used after storage in RNAlater at -80 degrees C until RNA extraction. Multiple sclerosis patients were enrolled in a US clinical protocol evaluating disease progression by magnetic resonance imaging. Peripheral blood was subjected to Ficoll-Hypaque density gradient centrifugation to isolate PBMCs, which were then cryopreserved in liquid nitrogen. V sheds 3 bases and J sheds 2 bases, leaving 8 bases between their ends. From cysteine to phenylalanine, the CDR3 is 15 amino acids long. The retained sequence is limited to the CDR3, 45 bases, with the frame set at the first base. Ten or more counts support this clonotype. What this receptor recognizes is not known. No base quality values were provided; no much bigger clone lies one nucleotide off. cDNA was synthesized by template-switch 5'RACE using a primer carrying a 10-nucleotide random unique molecular identifier by which each TCR transcript was tagged. Each sequencing run produced over 160 million TCR-beta sequences covering 15-18 subjects. Total RNA was extracted with the RNeasy kit. The KAPA Real-time Library Amplification kit was used to amplify TCR-beta VDJ regions with primers targeting the TCR constant region and the 5'RACE anchor. A first PCR added sample indexes and Illumina adaptors, after which a second PCR increased the library yield. The roughly 650 bp TCR product was size-selected on a 2% E-gel SizeSelection system after Ampure bead purification. Before pooling, library quality was checked on a Bioanalyzer, concentration was measured with Qubit, and libraries were quantified with the Kapa Library Quantification kit. An Illumina HiSeq 2500 was used to sequence the libraries paired-end at 2 x 150 bp. To increase sequence diversity, 25-30% phiX was spiked into each library pool. The study's processing was this. Quality-filtered reads were processed with the UMI-based MiGEC pipeline, and over 75% of raw TCR sequences were removed by the MiGEC pipeline during error correction. IMGT germline references were used for alignment of VDJ genes, and clonotypes were defined by a unique CDR3 amino acid sequence together with V-J genes. Clonal expansion, Shannon diversity and CDR3 relatedness (CalcPairwiseDistances, ClusterSamples) were evaluated with VDJtools, and phylogenetic trees were built with CLCbio workbench. Using coefficient-of-variation modelling across technical triplicates, the study counted a clone as expanded if it had at least 8 unique UMIs. TCRdb handled the public reads itself, with Q25 trimming in fastp and clone calling in MiXCR, and kept productive beta chains. Duplicate CDR3 protein sequences are folded into a single record with the most common DNA and genes. Clone size and V and J calls follow TCRdb, not the original study. The sample table shows tens of thousands of distinct CDR3 sequences, and roughly 4.8% are seen once. The ten largest clones take up about 2.2% of the sample.

Results the study describes overall, beyond this receptor: TCR clonal expansion was greatest in HAM/TSP patients and smallest in MS patients, who ranked below even healthy controls. Phylogenetic analysis grouped repertoires from 18 of 34 MS patients into a cluster of related CDR3 sequences, suggesting a possible repertoire-level signature. No clinical or MRI features were associated with the MS cluster, and the authors said that larger cohorts are needed. No identical CDR3 amino acid sequences were shared among expanded clones across subjects, suggesting private TCR-beta repertoires in all groups.

The sequence is built from TRBV12-3 or TRBV12-4 and TRBJ2-6; the D match is possibly TRBD1 or TRBD2, with 5 bases aligned in each. The sequenced material came from PBMCs. The source of this sequence is a woman aged 70-85 years with multiple sclerosis. The nucleotide sequence reads as follows: TGTGCCAGCAGTTTCGAGGGGACTGGGGCCAACGTCCTGACTTTC. This is translated as CASSFEGTGANVLTF.